These T cell receptor beta chains were read from a single sample in a study of spatial heterogeneity in lung cancer. MiXCR, run by TCRdb on the 5' RACE reads, gives a single entry per CDR3 protein. The sample has tens of thousands of distinct CDR3 sequences, more than 10% seen once. The starting material was PBMCs, obtained at surgery. Every receptor here comes from a male donor with early-stage non-small cell lung cancer. Both conserved end residues are part of each CDR3. D genes are given only for firm matches. A clone size is listed for some rows: how often the clone was seen (once, few, many), or a class if it is expanded.

v_gene	d_gene	abundance	j_gene	CDR3nt	CDR3aa
TRBV29-1	TRBD2	few	TRBJ2-3	TGCAGCGCTACAGCGGGAGAAGGTACAGATACGCAGTATTTT	CSATAGEGTDTQYF
TRBV4-3	-	-	TRBJ2-6	TGCGCCAGCAGCCAGGTTTCAGGCTCTGGGGCCAACGTCCTGACTTTC	CASSQVSGSGANVLTF
TRBV7-9	-	-	TRBJ1-3	TGTGCCAGCAGCACGGGGATCAACTCTGGAAACACCATATATTTT	CASSTGINSGNTIYF
TRBV4-3	-	-	TRBJ1-5	TGCGCCAGCAGCCAAGATCGACAGCTGGGGCCCCAGCATTTT	CASSQDRQLGPQHF
TRBV7-2	TRBD2	few	TRBJ2-1	TGTGCCAGCAGCACGGTAGCGGGAGGGCCCTACAATGAGCAGTTCTTC	CASSTVAGGPYNEQFF
TRBV11-1	-	-	TRBJ2-5	TGTGCCAGCAGCTTCGGACACCAACAAGAGACCCAGTACTTC	CASSFGHQQETQYF
TRBV9	-	many	TRBJ2-3	TGTGCCAGCAGCGTAGCTCTCGGCACAGATACGCAGTATTTT	CASSVALGTDTQYF
TRBV20-1	TRBD2	many	TRBJ2-3	TGCAGTGCTCCTCGCCGGGGGGGCACAGATACGCAGTATTTT	CSAPRRGGTDTQYF
TRBV28	-	many	TRBJ2-3	TGTGCCAGCAGTTCTCAGGGGCGGGGCGGCACAGATACGCAGTATTTT	CASSSQGRGGTDTQYF
TRBV2	-	-	TRBJ1-4	TGTGCCAGCAGTGATGCGGGACCGAAGAATGAAAAACTGTTTTTT	CASSDAGPKNEKLFF
TRBV10-3	-	-	TRBJ1-2	TGTGCCATCAGTCAACAGCGGAGTGGCTACACCTTC	CAISQQRSGYTF
TRBV24-1	-	many	TRBJ2-2	TGTGCCACCGGGCAGTCCGCGAACACCGGGGAGCTGTTTTTT	CATGQSANTGELFF
TRBV7-2	-	-	TRBJ2-1	TGTGCCAGCAGCCCCCTAGGCGAGCAGTTCTTC	CASSPLGEQFF
TRBV30	-	few	TRBJ1-1	TGTGCCTGGAGTGCGGGTTACACTGAAGCTTTCTTT	CAWSAGYTEAFF
TRBV5-1	-	many	TRBJ2-2	TGCGCCAGCAGCTTGGGGACCGCGCCGACCGGGGAGCTGTTTTTT	CASSLGTAPTGELFF
TRBV7-2	-	few	TRBJ1-5	TGTGCCAGCAGCAACCGGGACCTCAATCAGCCCCAGCATTTT	CASSNRDLNQPQHF
TRBV7-9	TRBD1	-	TRBJ2-3	TGTGCCAGCAGCCAGACAGGGGGCGGCACAGATACGCAGTATTTT	CASSQTGGGTDTQYF
TRBV6-5	-	-	TRBJ1-5	TGTGCCAGCAGTCGGACAGCCAGCAATCAGCCCCAGCATTTT	CASSRTASNQPQHF
TRBV14	-	many	TRBJ2-2	TGTGCCAGCAGACGGTTCGCCGGGGAGCTGTTTTTT	CASRRFAGELFF
TRBV5-1	TRBD1	-	TRBJ2-1	TGCGCCAGCAGCCCCCTGGGGACAGGGGCCGGGGTTGAGCAGTTCTTC	CASSPLGTGAGVEQFF
TRBV12-3/TRBV12-4	-	once	TRBJ1-2	TGTGCCAGCAGCAAGGGCAGTCTGGGCTATGGCTACACCTTC	CASSKGSLGYGYTF
TRBV10-3	-	few	TRBJ2-2	TGTGCCATCAGCGGGACCGCCGACACCGGGGAGCTGTTTTTT	CAISGTADTGELFF
TRBV18	-	few	TRBJ1-5	TGTGCCAGCTCACCAACGGACGCTGGGAATCAGCCCCAGCATTTT	CASSPTDAGNQPQHF
TRBV2	-	-	TRBJ2-2	TGTGCCAGCAGTTTACAGAACACCGGGGAGCTGTTTTTT	CASSLQNTGELFF
TRBV28	-	few	TRBJ1-1	TGTGCCAGCAGTTTAGGGCGCCGGAGGATGAACACTGAAGCTTTCTTT	CASSLGRRRMNTEAFF
TRBV3-1	TRBD2	-	TRBJ2-5	TGTGCCAGCAGCTCCCGTCTAGCGGGACAAGAGACCCAGTACTTC	CASSSRLAGQETQYF
TRBV3-1	TRBD2	-	TRBJ2-3	TGTGCCAGCAGCCAAGATCTGTCTAGCGGGGGCCGCACAGATACGCAGTATTTT	CASSQDLSSGGRTDTQYF
TRBV6-2/TRBV6-3	-	few	TRBJ1-5	TGTGCCAGCAGCCGGCCCCGGACGGCCTATAGCAATCAGCCCCAGCATTTT	CASSRPRTAYSNQPQHF
TRBV7-9	-	many	TRBJ2-5	TGTGCCAGCAGCTTAGCGCCGGAGACCCAGTACTTC	CASSLAPETQYF
TRBV19	-	few	TRBJ1-2	TGTGCCAGTAGTACCACAGCCCGTGGCTGGGGCTACACCTTC	CASSTTARGWGYTF
TRBV7-2	-	-	TRBJ1-6	TGTGCCAGCAGACTAGACGGCCCTGGCGCAAGACCCCTCCACTTT	CASRLDGPGARPLHF
TRBV6-5	TRBD1	many	TRBJ2-3	TGTGCCAGCAGTTACTTGGGACAGGGGGATACGCAGTATTTT	CASSYLGQGDTQYF
TRBV7-8	-	few	TRBJ2-5	TGTGCCAGCAGCTCGGGGGACTTCGGGGAGACCCAGTACTTC	CASSSGDFGETQYF
TRBV5-1	TRBD2	-	TRBJ2-5	TGCGCCAGCAGCCCCGGGACTAGCGGGAGTCGGACCCAGTACTTC	CASSPGTSGSRTQYF
TRBV9	-	few	TRBJ1-3	TGTGCCAGCAGCGTACGGGATGGCTCTGGAAACACCATATATTTT	CASSVRDGSGNTIYF
TRBV2	TRBD2	-	TRBJ2-7	TGTGCCAGCGGAAGACTAGCGGGAGGGCCGGGTTACGAGCAGTACTTC	CASGRLAGGPGYEQYF
TRBV7-9	-	-	TRBJ1-3	TGTGCCAGCACCCCGGGGTACTCTGGAAACACCATATATTTT	CASTPGYSGNTIYF
TRBV5-1	-	many	TRBJ2-2	TGCGCCAGCAGCTGGGACACCGGGGAGCTGTTTTTT	CASSWDTGELFF
TRBV6-5	-	many	TRBJ2-1	TGTGCCAGCAGTCCCGGGCCCTACAATGAGCAGTTCTTC	CASSPGPYNEQFF
TRBV6-5	-	few	TRBJ2-1	TGTGCCAGCAGTTACTCAGGGACCCTCGGCTCCTACAATGAGCAGTTCTTC	CASSYSGTLGSYNEQFF
TRBV28	-	once	TRBJ2-2	TGTGCCAGCAGTAAACAGGCTACCGGGGAGCTGTTTTTT	CASSKQATGELFF
TRBV28	TRBD2	few	TRBJ2-3	TGTGCCAGCAGTTGGGAGGTAGCGGGGTTTAGCACAGATACGCAGTATTTT	CASSWEVAGFSTDTQYF
TRBV12-3/TRBV12-4	-	few	TRBJ2-1	TGTGCCAGCGCCTTGGGCTACAATGAGCAGTTCTTC	CASALGYNEQFF
TRBV28	TRBD1	few	TRBJ2-7	TGTGCCAGCAGTTCCAGGACAGGGACCTCCTACGAGCAGTACTTC	CASSSRTGTSYEQYF
TRBV29-1	TRBD2	-	TRBJ2-1	TGCAGCGTTGAAGACAAGGTAGCGGGAGGGGAAAATGAGCAGTTCTTC	CSVEDKVAGGENEQFF
TRBV12-3/TRBV12-4	-	-	TRBJ1-4	TGTGCCAGCAGTTATTCACAGGGCTTTGAAAAACTGTTTTTT	CASSYSQGFEKLFF
TRBV29-1	-	many	TRBJ2-7	TGCAGCGTTGAAGAGAGTCCAGGGGGGTCCTACGAGCAGTACTTC	CSVEESPGGSYEQYF
TRBV5-1	TRBD2	-	TRBJ2-7	TGCGCCAGCAGCTTGTTAGCGGGGGGCCAGTACGAGCAGTACTTC	CASSLLAGGQYEQYF
TRBV7-9	-	many	TRBJ1-6	TGTGCCAGCAGCTTTGGACAGTCCAATTCACCCCTCCACTTT	CASSFGQSNSPLHF
TRBV5-4	-	-	TRBJ1-6	TGTGCCAGCAGCTCCAGGACGGGGAGCTCCTATAATTCACCCCTCCACTTT	CASSSRTGSSYNSPLHF
TRBV6-5	-	once	TRBJ2-3	TGTGCCAGCAGTTCCGACTACCTCACAGATACGCAGTATTTT	CASSSDYLTDTQYF